This T cell receptor beta chain originates from a study of post-analysis software for immune sequencing data. Broader study findings: Relative to controls, patients had several TRBV segments at higher frequency, with TRBV5-6, TRBV5-1 and TRBV20-1 among these.

CDR1 SGHTA and CDR2 FQGNSA come from the germline V gene. The CDR3 has 15 amino acids. Comment on this clonotype: The antigen is undetermined.

Carried by the TCR beta cDNA libraries were unique molecular identifiers. TCRdb called the PCR reads again in MiXCR, with one record for every CDR3 protein. The repertoire includes approximately 460,000 distinct CDR3 sequences, around 40% of them detected once, and 9.5% to 13% sits in the top ten. The origin of this receptor is a girl between 5 and 17 years old with multiple sclerosis. This chain links TRBV7-2 with TRBJ2-7; the match to TRBD1 covers 10 bases. The closer fit of TRBJ2-5 to the DNA end suggests the J call may be wrong. Sequencing input: blood. The CDR3 region is CASSQRQGAEETQYF. In nucleotides, the CDR3 is TGTGCCAGCAGCCAGAGACAGGGGGCGGAGGAGACCCAGTACTTC.